The rows below give T cell receptor beta chains drawn from one sample of a study of persistence of HIV-infected CD4 T cells. Measured with immunoSEQ multiplex PCR; TCRdb has only the in-frame clones, and not every one. Of under 40,000 clones detected, roughly four fifths appear once; the ten largest clones hold 15% to 20%. Their antigens remain unidentified. The sample consisted of CD4+ T cells sorted from PBMCs after approximately 20-hour stimulation, taken from a patient who received antiretroviral therapy. These receptors came from an adult woman with HIV who was CMV-seropositive. CDR3s include the opening cysteine and the closing phenylalanine or tryptophan. A D gene is named only where the DNA matches it firmly. The listing skips clone size in some rows; elsewhere it reads once, few, many or a size class.

j_call d_call v_call clone_size cdr3_nt cdr3_aa
TRBJ2-2 - TRBV7-9 - TGTGCCAGCAGCTCAAACTTTGGGGAGCTGTTTTTT CASSSNFGELFF
TRBJ2-7 TRBD1 TRBV18 - TGTGCCAGCTCACCGGGACAGGGCCTCTACGAGCAGTACTTC CASSPGQGLYEQYF
TRBJ2-3 - TRBV19 - TGTGCCAGTAGTATAGGGCCGTATAGCACAGATACGCAGTATTTT CASSIGPYSTDTQYF
TRBJ1-5 - TRBV7-9 - TGTGCCAGCAGCCCCAGCAGCGCCTATAGCAATCAGCCCCAGCATTTT CASSPSSAYSNQPQHF
TRBJ2-7 TRBD2 TRBV18 - TGTGCCAGCTCGGCCGGGACTAGCGGGTACGAGCAGTACTTC CASSAGTSGYEQYF
TRBJ2-1 - TRBV3-1/TRBV3-2 - TGTGCCAGCAGCCACCTAAAGGACGCAGGGGACAATGAGCAGTTCTTC CASSHLKDAGDNEQFF
TRBJ1-5 - TRBV21-1 - TGTGCCAGCAGCAAAGTGCAGGGGCGAAGCAATCAGCCCCAGCATTTT CASSKVQGRSNQPQHF
TRBJ1-1 - TRBV9 - TGTGCCAGCAGCGTAGTCGAGGTGAAAGCTGAAGCTTTCTTT CASSVVEVKAEAFF
TRBJ2-2 - TRBV29-1 - TGCAGCGTTGGTCACTGGAACACCGGGGAGCTGTTTTTT CSVGHWNTGELFF
TRBJ1-1 TRBD1 TRBV5-4 - TGTGCCAGCAGTCCCGGTCGAGACAGGGATAGGAACACTGAAGCTTTCTTT CASSPGRDRDRNTEAFF
TRBJ2-1 TRBD1 TRBV29-1 - TGCAGCGTTGACCTGACAGGGGTGGGGAATGAGCAGTTCTTC CSVDLTGVGNEQFF
TRBJ1-2 TRBD1 TRBV28 - TGTGCCAGCAGCCCCCCACTGACAGGGGGGCATGGCTACACCTTC CASSPPLTGGHGYTF
TRBJ1-4 - TRBV19 - TGTGCCAGTAGTATCGGGGGGCGGAAAAGAGGTGAAAAACTGTTTTTT CASSIGGRKRGEKLFF
TRBJ2-3 TRBD2 TRBV5-1 - TGCGCCAGCAGAGCGGGAGAATATACGCAGTATTTT CASRAGEYTQYF
TRBJ1-6 - TRBV29-1 - TGCAGCGTTTGGGGACGCGGGACAAAGGTTAATTCACCCCTCCACTTT CSVWGRGTKVNSPLHF
TRBJ2-7 - TRBV18 - TGTGCCAGCTCACCGGACCCAAGCTCCTACGAGCAGTACTTC CASSPDPSSYEQYF
TRBJ1-2 TRBD1 TRBV9 - TGTGCCAGCAGCGTAGACCTTGGGACAGCTAATGATGGCTACACCTTC CASSVDLGTANDGYTF
TRBJ2-1 - TRBV6-5 - TGTGCCAGCAGGAACACGTGGAATGAGCAGTTCTTC CASRNTWNEQFF
TRBJ1-1 - TRBV24-1 once TGTGCCACCAGGGGGTTTAGGAACACTGAAGCTTTCTTT CATRGFRNTEAFF
TRBJ1-4 - TRBV5-1 once TGCGCCAGCAGCTTCGGAGCAACTAATGAAAAACTGTTTTTT CASSFGATNEKLFF
TRBJ2-4 - TRBV16 - TGTGCCAGCAGCCAATCGGGGCAGCTAGACATTCAGTACTTC CASSQSGQLDIQYF
TRBJ1-2 - TRBV7-5 - TGTGCCAGAAGCCCGGCTGTGAAGGGTGATGGCTACACCTTC CARSPAVKGDGYTF
TRBJ1-5 - TRBV11-1 - TGTGCCAGCAGCCAAGGGGGGTACGGCAATCAGCCCCAGCATTTT CASSQGGYGNQPQHF
TRBJ2-4 - TRBV5-6 - TGTGCCAGCAGCTTGACGGGAGCAGCCAAAAACATTCAGTACTTC CASSLTGAAKNIQYF
TRBJ2-2 - TRBV7-2 once TGTGCCAGCAGCCCAATGACTTGGGCCGGGGAGCTGTTTTTT CASSPMTWAGELFF
TRBJ1-6 - TRBV6-1 - TGTGCCAGCAGTGAAGGGGGAGGGTGGGTATATTCACCCCTCCACTTT CASSEGGGWVYSPLHF
TRBJ1-3 - TRBV11-1 - TGTGCCAGCAGCTCTGGAGTGAACACCATATATTTT CASSSGVNTIYF
TRBJ2-6 - TRBV10-3 - TGTGCCTGTAGGGATGGTTCTGGGGCCAACGTCCTGACTTTC CACRDGSGANVLTF
TRBJ1-2 TRBD1 TRBV3-1/TRBV3-2 - TGTGCCAGCAGCCGCAGAACCACAGGGGGCTATGGCTACACCTTC CASSRRTTGGYGYTF
TRBJ1-4 TRBD1 TRBV7-9 - TGTGCCAGCAGCTTATGGACAGGGGGGGATGAAAAACTGTTTTTT CASSLWTGGDEKLFF
TRBJ1-5 TRBD1 TRBV10-3 few TGTGCCATCAAGGGACAGGGGGATGATCAGCCCCAGCATTTT CAIKGQGDDQPQHF
TRBJ2-5 - TRBV24-1 - TGTGCCACCGGATTAAAACAGGGAGTCCAAGAGACCCAGTACTTC CATGLKQGVQETQYF
TRBJ2-1 - TRBV11-3 - TGTGCCAGCAGCTTCTCGGGTGACATCTACAATGAGCAGTTCTTC CASSFSGDIYNEQFF
TRBJ2-2 TRBD1 TRBV2 once TGTGCCAGCAGTGGAAGACAGGGTTCTACCGGGGAGCTGTTTTTT CASSGRQGSTGELFF
TRBJ1-1 - TRBV5-1 - TGCGCCAGCACCTTGGTAGGGGGGCCCACTGAAGCTTTCTTT CASTLVGGPTEAFF
TRBJ2-3 - TRBV20-1 - TGCAGTGCCAGTCGGGGGATGATGGCAGATACGCAGTATTTT CSASRGMMADTQYF
TRBJ1-1 - TRBV5-4 - TGTGCCAGCAGCTTGGGTGGGAGCACTGAAGCTTTCTTT CASSLGGSTEAFF
TRBJ1-1 - TRBV29-1 - TGCAGCGTATTGAAAGGAGGGGGGGCGAACACTGAAGCTTTCTTT CSVLKGGGANTEAFF
TRBJ2-3 - TRBV6-2/TRBV6-3 - TGTGCCAGCAGTTACCCACCAGGGACTAGCACAGATACGCAGTATTTT CASSYPPGTSTDTQYF
TRBJ2-5 - TRBV7-3 once TGTGCCAGCAGCCTCGGACCTTGGGAGACCCAGTACTTC CASSLGPWETQYF
TRBJ1-3 - TRBV7-2 - TGTGCCAGCTCCCCCGTTTCCCGGGGGATTACTGGAAACACCATATATTTT CASSPVSRGITGNTIYF
TRBJ1-5 - TRBV10-3 - TGTGCCATCAGTGAGTCAGATCGGGGAAGCAATCAGCCCCAGCATTTT CAISESDRGSNQPQHF
TRBJ1-1 TRBD1 TRBV2 few TGTGCCAGCAGTGAAGCGGCAGGGGGCGGTGAAGCTTTCTTT CASSEAAGGGEAFF
TRBJ2-7 - TRBV5-1 - TGCGCCAGCGCTAGGACAGTCTACTACGAGCAGTACTTC CASARTVYYEQYF
TRBJ1-1 - TRBV2 - TGTGCCAGCTCAACAGGGACTATCCCTGAAGCTTTCTTT CASSTGTIPEAFF
TRBJ2-2 - TRBV5-6 - TGTGCCAGCAGCTTAAGTGTGACCACCATTACCGGGGAGCTGTTTTTT CASSLSVTTITGELFF
TRBJ2-2 - TRBV14 once TGTGCCAGCAGCCAAGCCCTAACCTTGAACACCGGGGAGCTGTTTTTT CASSQALTLNTGELFF
TRBJ2-1 - TRBV20-1 once TGCAGTGCTTCGCCTGGGGGGGAGCAGTTCTTC CSASPGGEQFF
TRBJ2-1 TRBD1 TRBV18 - TGTGCCAGCTCACCAATTGGGACAGGGGGGTCCAATAATGAGCAGTTCTTC CASSPIGTGGSNNEQFF
TRBJ1-1 - TRBV6-5 - TGTGCCACCGGGATGTCGGGGGCTGAAGCTTTCTTT CATGMSGAEAFF
TRBJ1-5 TRBD1 TRBV7-9 few TGTGCCAGCAGCTTAGCGCTCGGGACAGGGTATAGCAATCAGCCCCAGCATTTT CASSLALGTGYSNQPQHF
TRBJ2-1 - TRBV11-3 - TGTGCCAGCAGCCCGGGGCTCTCCTACAATGAGCAGTTCTTC CASSPGLSYNEQFF
TRBJ1-2 TRBD1 TRBV29-1 - TGCAGCGTTGAAAAAGGGACAGGGGGCTATGGCTACACCTTC CSVEKGTGGYGYTF
TRBJ2-1 TRBD2 TRBV15 - TGTGCCACCAGCAGAGATTCCCAGACTAGCGGGATCGACAATGAGCAGTTCTTC CATSRDSQTSGIDNEQFF
TRBJ2-2 - TRBV9 - TGTGCCAGCAATCGACAGAACACCGGGGAGCTGTTTTTT CASNRQNTGELFF
TRBJ2-7 - TRBV2 - TGTGCCTCGGACCCGCCAGGTTCCTACGAGCAGTACTTC CASDPPGSYEQYF
TRBJ2-1 - TRBV3-1/TRBV3-2 - TGTGCCAGCAGCCGGAGTTATGAGCAGTTCTTC CASSRSYEQFF
TRBJ1-1 TRBD1 TRBV29-1 once TGCAGCGTGTCCCGGGACAGGGGGTTGAGAGCTTTCTTT CSVSRDRGLRAFF
TRBJ1-4 - TRBV28 - TGTGCCAGCAACCTACTCGGACAGCTTAATGAAAAACTGTTTTTT CASNLLGQLNEKLFF